A selection of T cell receptor beta chains follows, all from one sample in a study of blood T cell repertoires in COVID-19. Assay used: immunoSEQ multiplex PCR; TCRdb lists only in-frame clones, some missing. The sample has roughly 160,000 clones, 82% seen once. What was sequenced was peripheral blood. These receptors came from a woman older than 75 with active or convalescent COVID-19. CDR3s include the opening cysteine and the closing phenylalanine or tryptophan. The order of the fields is clone size, J gene, D gene, V gene, CDR3 protein, CDR3 DNA. D genes are given only for firm matches. Clone size, where shown, is once, few, many, or a class for clones that have expanded.

clone size: NA; J gene: TRBJ2-1; D gene: TRBD2; V gene: TRBV5-1; CDR3 protein: CASRLAGGAYNEQFF; CDR3 DNA: TGCGCCAGCAGGCTAGCGGGAGGGGCCTACAATGAGCAGTTCTTC
clone size: NA; J gene: TRBJ2-3; D gene: NA; V gene: TRBV6-4; CDR3 protein: CASSDSSCGRSTDTQYF; CDR3 DNA: TGTGCCAGCAGTGACTCGAGTTGCGGTCGCTCCACAGATACGCAGTATTTT
clone size: NA; J gene: TRBJ2-6; D gene: TRBD1; V gene: TRBV5-6; CDR3 protein: CASTLTGTGANVLTF; CDR3 DNA: TGTGCCAGCACCCTGACAGGGACCGGGGCCAACGTCCTGACTTTC
clone size: NA; J gene: TRBJ1-2; D gene: TRBD1; V gene: TRBV19; CDR3 protein: CATRDRVLSNYGYTF; CDR3 DNA: TGTGCCACCCGGGACAGGGTACTTTCTAACTATGGCTACACCTTC
clone size: NA; J gene: TRBJ1-1; D gene: TRBD1; V gene: TRBV3-1/TRBV3-2; CDR3 protein: CASSQSDRDHTEAFF; CDR3 DNA: TGTGCCAGCAGCCAATCTGACAGGGATCACACTGAAGCTTTCTTT
clone size: NA; J gene: TRBJ1-2; D gene: NA; V gene: TRBV6-6; CDR3 protein: CASSPGFNYGYTF; CDR3 DNA: TGTGCCAGCAGCCCCGGTTTTAACTATGGCTACACCTTC
clone size: NA; J gene: TRBJ2-3; D gene: NA; V gene: TRBV5-1; CDR3 protein: CASSPTPQGSVPDTQYF; CDR3 DNA: TGCGCCAGCAGCCCTACACCCCAGGGTTCCGTCCCAGATACGCAGTATTTT
clone size: NA; J gene: TRBJ2-1; D gene: TRBD2; V gene: TRBV29-1; CDR3 protein: CSVGTSGPSSYNEQFF; CDR3 DNA: TGCAGCGTCGGGACTAGCGGGCCGAGCTCCTACAATGAGCAGTTCTTC
clone size: NA; J gene: TRBJ1-5; D gene: NA; V gene: TRBV27; CDR3 protein: CASSNREAQPQHF; CDR3 DNA: TGTGCCAGCAGTAACAGGGAAGCCCAGCCCCAGCATTTT
clone size: few; J gene: TRBJ2-1; D gene: TRBD1; V gene: TRBV5-1; CDR3 protein: CASSWDRRNEQFF; CDR3 DNA: TGCGCCAGCTCCTGGGACAGACGTAATGAGCAGTTCTTC
clone size: NA; J gene: TRBJ1-1; D gene: TRBD1; V gene: TRBV12-3/TRBV12-4; CDR3 protein: CASRRTGGLEAFF; CDR3 DNA: TGTGCCAGCAGAAGGACAGGAGGACTTGAAGCTTTCTTT
clone size: NA; J gene: TRBJ1-4; D gene: NA; V gene: TRBV28; CDR3 protein: CASSLGSLVEKLFF; CDR3 DNA: TGTGCCAGCAGTTTAGGGAGCCTTGTTGAAAAACTGTTTTTT
clone size: NA; J gene: TRBJ2-1; D gene: TRBD1; V gene: TRBV6-2/TRBV6-3; CDR3 protein: CASSYSGQGINEQFF; CDR3 DNA: TGTGCCAGCAGTTACTCGGGACAGGGGATCAATGAGCAGTTCTTC
clone size: few; J gene: TRBJ2-3; D gene: TRBD1; V gene: TRBV18; CDR3 protein: CASSPPTGGIADTQYF; CDR3 DNA: TGTGCCAGCTCACCACCGACAGGGGGCATCGCAGATACGCAGTATTTT
clone size: NA; J gene: TRBJ2-2; D gene: NA; V gene: TRBV7-6; CDR3 protein: CASSPRGGQGGTGELFF; CDR3 DNA: TGTGCCAGCAGCCCTAGAGGCGGTCAGGGAGGCACCGGGGAGCTGTTTTTT
clone size: once; J gene: TRBJ2-2; D gene: TRBD1; V gene: TRBV10-3; CDR3 protein: CAIRGQGSTGELFF; CDR3 DNA: TGTGCCATCAGGGGACAGGGCAGCACCGGGGAGCTGTTTTTT
clone size: NA; J gene: TRBJ2-2; D gene: NA; V gene: TRBV15; CDR3 protein: CATSRGRESTGELFF; CDR3 DNA: TGTGCCACCAGCAGGGGACGGGAGAGCACCGGGGAGCTGTTTTTT
clone size: NA; J gene: TRBJ2-5; D gene: NA; V gene: TRBV11-2; CDR3 protein: CASRTGETQYF; CDR3 DNA: TGTGCCAGCAGGACGGGGGAGACCCAGTACTTC
clone size: NA; J gene: TRBJ1-1; D gene: NA; V gene: TRBV18; CDR3 protein: CASSESQIHTEAFF; CDR3 DNA: TGTGCCAGCTCAGAATCACAGATACACACTGAAGCTTTCTTT
clone size: NA; J gene: TRBJ2-5; D gene: NA; V gene: TRBV5-1; CDR3 protein: CASSPTAGASQETQYF; CDR3 DNA: TGCGCCAGCAGCCCTACCGCAGGGGCCTCCCAAGAGACCCAGTACTTC
clone size: NA; J gene: TRBJ1-4; D gene: NA; V gene: TRBV5-8; CDR3 protein: CASSPIRGTNEKLFF; CDR3 DNA: TGTGCCAGCAGCCCCATCAGGGGAACTAATGAAAAACTGTTTTTT
clone size: NA; J gene: TRBJ1-5; D gene: NA; V gene: TRBV3-1/TRBV3-2; CDR3 protein: CASSTTGLYSNQPQHF; CDR3 DNA: TGTGCCAGCAGTACTACAGGGCTCTATAGCAATCAGCCCCAGCATTTT
clone size: NA; J gene: TRBJ1-6; D gene: NA; V gene: TRBV28; CDR3 protein: CASRAAQGWEPNSPLHF; CDR3 DNA: TGTGCCAGCAGGGCAGCCCAGGGGTGGGAACCCAATTCACCCCTCCACTTT